These T cell receptor beta chains were read from a single sample in a study of blood T cell repertoires in COVID-19. Using immunoSEQ multiplex PCR, the repertoire was profiled, and TCRdb retains in-frame clones only, with some absent. The table records around 360,000 clones, more than 70% of them present only once. Input material: peripheral blood. These receptors all come from a woman in her 30s with COVID-19, enrolled during active disease. The CDR3 runs from the conserved cysteine through the conserved F or W. D genes are given only for firm matches. Clone size appears in some rows only: once, few, many, or a class for an expanded clone.

.	TRBJ2-1	once	TRBV5-1	CASSKDYSYNEQFF	TGCGCCAGCAGCAAGGACTACTCCTACAATGAGCAGTTCTTC
.	TRBJ2-2	few	TRBV5-6	CASSLREMNTGELFF	TGTGCCAGCAGCTTGCGAGAGATGAACACCGGGGAGCTGTTTTTT
.	TRBJ2-7	.	TRBV7-2	CASRRVSYDEQYF	TGTGCCAGCAGGAGGGTTTCCTACGACGAGCAGTACTTC
.	TRBJ2-2	.	TRBV28	CASRTFKWGASGELFF	TGTGCCAGCAGAACTTTTAAATGGGGCGCATCGGGGGAGCTGTTTTTT
TRBD1	TRBJ1-2	.	TRBV5-1	CASSLAGTGAYGYTF	TGCGCCAGCAGCTTGGCCGGGACAGGGGCCTATGGCTACACCTTC
TRBD2	TRBJ2-5	.	TRBV28	CASSGRRGQETQYF	TGTGCCAGCAGCGGGAGGAGGGGCCAGGAGACCCAGTACTTC
.	TRBJ2-7	.	TRBV30	CAWSRLVSYEQYF	TGTGCCTGGTCACGACTAGTCTCCTACGAGCAGTACTTC
.	TRBJ2-7	.	TRBV5-6	CASSFVAGTYEQYF	TGTGCCAGCAGCTTTGTCGCCGGGACCTACGAGCAGTACTTC
TRBD1	TRBJ2-6	once	TRBV7-2	CASTTGTGRANVLTF	TGTGCCAGCACCACTGGGACAGGGAGGGCCAACGTCCTGACTTTC
TRBD2	TRBJ2-1	.	TRBV15	CATSTSGIVEQFF	TGTGCCACCAGCACTAGCGGGATAGTTGAGCAGTTCTTC
TRBD1	TRBJ2-3	.	TRBV6-1	CASSVRDRGRTDTQYF	TGTGCCAGCAGTGTGAGGGACAGGGGGAGAACAGATACGCAGTATTTT
TRBD1	TRBJ2-5	.	TRBV5-1	CASRPGQAIQETQYF	TGCGCCAGCAGACCGGGACAGGCCATCCAAGAGACCCAGTACTTC
TRBD1	TRBJ2-7	.	TRBV5-6	CASSLRAGGFPYEQYF	TGTGCCAGCAGCTTGCGGGCAGGGGGTTTCCCCTACGAGCAGTACTTC
TRBD2	TRBJ2-2	.	TRBV29-1	CSAKGLAGDSTGELFF	TGCAGCGCGAAAGGGCTAGCGGGAGATAGCACCGGGGAGCTGTTTTTT
.	TRBJ1-5	.	TRBV30	CAWSPGFSNQPQHF	TGTGCCTGGAGTCCAGGCTTTAGCAATCAGCCCCAGCATTTT
.	TRBJ2-5	.	TRBV24-1	CATSDPGETQYF	TGTGCCACCAGTGATCCGGGGGAGACCCAGTACTTC
.	TRBJ2-1	few	TRBV20-1	CSARFADEQFF	TGCAGTGCTAGATTCGCGGATGAGCAGTTCTTC
.	TRBJ1-2	few	TRBV5-4	CASSLRGTPSGYTF	TGTGCCAGCAGCTTGAGAGGCACACCCAGTGGCTACACCTTC
.	TRBJ2-2	.	TRBV27	CASSSRREGELFF	TGTGCCAGCAGTTCTAGACGGGAAGGGGAGCTGTTTTTT
.	TRBJ1-5	.	TRBV7-9	CASQSSNQPQHF	TGTGCCAGCCAGTCTTCCAATCAGCCCCAGCATTTT
.	TRBJ2-7	.	TRBV10-3	CAISGAGKTYEQYF	TGTGCCATCAGTGGGGCAGGGAAAACCTACGAGCAGTACTTC
.	TRBJ1-1	once	TRBV6-6	CASSPGTRGTMNTEAFF	TGTGCCAGCAGTCCCGGGACCAGGGGTACGATGAACACTGAAGCTTTCTTT
TRBD1	TRBJ2-7	few	TRBV2	CASSDLRDRDQEQYF	TGTGCCAGCAGTGATCTCCGGGACAGGGATCAAGAGCAGTACTTC
TRBD2	TRBJ2-1	.	TRBV3-1/TRBV3-2	CASSQGLAGVTSYNEQFF	TGTGCCAGCAGCCAGGGACTAGCGGGAGTGACCTCCTACAATGAGCAGTTCTTC